The 6 T cell receptor beta chains reported below all come from one sample, sequenced in a study of HIV-infected patients and healthy controls. One entry per CDR3 protein, called by TCRdb with MiXCR from the 5' RACE reads. The sample holds around 67,000 distinct CDR3 sequences, about 15% seen once. The material sequenced was CD4+ T cells from blood. These receptors were taken from a human donor in good health.

The rearrangement links TRBV19 to TRBJ2-7; D gene ambiguous. The germline V gene encodes CDR1 LNHDA and CDR2 SQIVND (reference sequence). Deletions cut 0 bases from V and 3 bases from J, with 15 bases between. CDR3 length: 16 residues. The CDR3 DNA reads TGTGCCAGTAGTATAGATGCGGACCTGGTCATCTACGAGCAGTACTTC. Protein sequence: CASSIDADLVIYEQYF.

This clonotype has more than one count but fewer than ten. The chain combines TRBV28 with TRBJ1-2; D call uncertain. Germline V lookup: CDR1 MDHEN, CDR2 SYDVKM. V shed 5 bases and J shed 5 bases, with 18 bases lying between them. The CDR3 sequence is 15 residues long. The CDR3 is CASSLINPRTYGYTF. The CDR3 DNA sequence: TGTGCCAGCAGTCTGATAAACCCGCGGACTTATGGCTACACCTTC.

The genes are TRBV3-1 and TRBJ2-5; 10 positions agree with TRBD1. This CDR3 comprises 14 residues. Trimming cost V 4 bases and J 5 bases; bases outside gene matches: 4. Looked up from germline, CDR1 is LGHDT and CDR2 is YNNKEL (reference sequence). CDR3 DNA: TGTGCCAGCAGCCGACAGGGGGCGAGGGAGACCCAGTACTTC. As protein: CASSRQGARETQYF.

The V and J genes are TRBV3-1 and TRBJ2-3; 9 bases match TRBD2. With 1 base clipped from V and 1 base from J, the junction kept 12 bases outside the gene matches. The CDR3 runs to 19 residues. CDR1 is LGHDT, CDR2 YNNKEL, per germline (reference sequence). As DNA, the CDR3 is TGTGCCAGCAGCCAAGTTGGAGGTAGCGGGAGCCGCGGCACAGATACGCAGTATTTT. This encodes CASSQVGGSGSRGTDTQYF.

By proportion, this clonotype is medium-sized (0.01 to 0.1%). This chain uses TRBV19 with TRBJ1-4; D is uncertain. Germline lookup yields CDR1 LNHDA and CDR2 SQIVND (reference sequence). The CDR3 sequence is 16 residues long. Trimming shortened V by 0 bases and J by 7 bases, and 15 bases separated the two germline ends. The CDR3 spells CASSIEDRPGREKLFF. The CDR3 nucleotides are TGTGCCAGTAGTATAGAGGACCGCCCCGGTCGTGAAAAACTGTTTTTT.

The rearrangement links TRBV2 to TRBJ2-7; perhaps TRBD1 as D (6 bases). Germline assignment: CDR1 SNHLY and CDR2 FYNNEI. The CDR3 covers 12 residues. V was clipped by 10 bases and J by 0 bases, with 10 bases between them. CDR3 sequence: CAISDSSYEQYF. CDR3 sequence (DNA): TGTGCCATCTCGGACAGCTCCTACGAGCAGTACTTC. Based on the CDR3 plus reference TRBV2 and TRBJ2-7, the full variable domain is EPEVTQTPSHQVTQMGQEVILRCVPISNHLYFYWYRQILGQKVEFLVSFYNNEISEKSEIFDDQFSVERPDGSNFTLKIRSTKLEDSAMYFCAISDSSYEQYFGPGTRLTVT.